This T cell receptor (beta chain) was identified in a study of regulatory T cells in long-lasting Graves disease. General observations from the study: Among samples with persistent disease, TRBV28, TRBJ1-2 and TRBJ2-5 were favored.

In building TCR beta libraries, iRepertoire HTBI primers were used together with Arm-PCR of CDR3 regions. In the study's own analysis: Sample data revealed approximately 56 TRBV and 11 to 15 TRBJ segments. TCRdb reprocessed the multiplex PCR reads with MiXCR, giving one entry per CDR3 protein. The V and J calls shown here were made by TCRdb, not taken from the authors' results. Here the sample spans 350,000 to 550,000 distinct CDR3 sequences, 15% to 20% being singletons. Of note for this clonotype: Its target is not known.

As to time point: newly diagnosed GD, antithyroid drugs for less than 3 months. PBMCs provided the RNA from which the TCR library was made. Criteria from the American Thyroid Association guidelines were applied to diagnose Graves' disease. Germline CDR1 is SGHTA and CDR2 is FQGTGA. Trimming stripped 5 bases from V and 6 bases from J, with 13 bases between. This CDR3 contains 14 residues. These same records also appear under a second study, on T cells in Graves' hyperthyroidism and ophthalmopathy. From that paper: In the first-round RT-PCR of the TCR CDR3, the HTBI primer set was used.

The receptor was isolated from a woman aged 18-29 years with Graves disease. This chain uses TRBV7-3 with TRBJ2-2; D is unclear. This specimen was peripheral blood mononuclear cells (PBMCs), taken at new diagnosis, from a patient treated with antithyroid drugs. The CDR3 region is CASSAGPEPGELFF. For the CDR3, the DNA is TGTGCCAGCAGCGCCGGGCCGGAACCCGGGGAGCTGTTTTTT.